Listed here are 21 T cell receptor beta chains from one sample, sequenced in a study of T cell repertoires in cytomegalovirus infection. TCRdb recomputed calls from the reads with MiXCR, one row per CDR3 protein. The sample contains hundreds of thousands of distinct CDR3 sequences, around 10% of which appear only once. Sequenced input: PBMCs. These receptors were obtained from a human donor in good health (CMV status not recorded). Some clones in this sample may be carry-over from other donors' samples.

This clonotype has at least ten counts. The V gene is TRBV7-8, the J gene TRBJ1-2, with 11 bases fitting TRBD1. Germline V gene sequence: CDR1 SGHVS, CDR2 FQNEAQ. The CDR3 contains 14 residues. Trimming removed 2 bases from V and 7 bases from J; junction bases left unmatched: 3. The chain's CDR3 is CASSLPDRGPGYTF. As DNA, the CDR3 is TGTGCCAGCAGCTTACCGGACAGGGGGCCTGGCTACACCTTC. Supplemented by reference TRBV7-8 and TRBJ1-2, the full variable domain reads GAGVSQSPRYKVAKRGQDVALRCDPISGHVSLFWYQQALGQGPEFLTYFQNEAQLDKSGLPSDRFFAERPEGSVSTLKIQRTQQEDSAVYLCASSLPDRGPGYTFGSGTRLTVV.

The chain employs TRBV10-2 and TRBJ2-1, with D possibly being TRBD1 (6 bases). CDR3 length: 20 amino acids. Germline-derived CDR1 and CDR2 are WSHSY and SAAADI. V lost 0 bases and J lost 1, with 22 bases in between. The CDR3 region has the DNA TGCGCCAGCAGTGAGTCGTTAGGGGGAACCCGATACCCTTCCTACAATGAGCAGTTCTTC. Translating gives CASSESLGGTRYPSYNEQFF.

This clonotype was recorded at least ten times. The chain couples TRBV7-6 to TRBJ2-3; 10 bases are shared with TRBD2. V shed 5 bases and J 4 bases; nucleotides not matched to a gene: 6. Germline V gives CDR1 SGHVS, CDR2 FNYEAQ. The CDR3 runs to 15 residues. The CDR3 is CASSPESGGADTQYF. Written as DNA, the CDR3 is TGTGCCAGCAGCCCCGAGAGCGGGGGGGCAGATACGCAGTATTTT. The full variable domain, its missing parts supplied by reference TRBV7-6 and TRBJ2-3, is GAGVSQSPRYKVTKRGQDVALRCDPISGHVSLYWYRQALGQGPEFLTYFNYEAQQDKSGLPNDRFSAERPEGSISTLTIQRTEQRDSAMYRCASSPESGGADTQYFGPGTRLTVL.

This clonotype was seen repeatedly, ten times or more. The V call is TRBV7-9, the J call TRBJ2-1; tentative D call: TRBD1 (6 bases). The CDR3 length is 17 residues. V lost 5 bases to trimming and J lost 4 bases, with 21 bases between them. Germline CDR1 reads SEHNR; CDR2 reads FQNEAQ (reference sequence). CDR3 amino acids: CASSPRDIWGSYNEQFF. CDR3 nucleotide sequence: TGTGCCAGCAGCCCCCGGGACATTTGGGGGTCATACAATGAGCAGTTCTTC.

This clonotype was picked up many times. V usage is TRBV7-3 and J usage is TRBJ1-5; D is perhaps TRBD1 (6 bases). The germline CDR1 and CDR2 sequences are SGHTA and FQGTGA. CDR3 size: 17 residues. Trimming stripped 0 bases from V and 3 bases from J, with 15 bases between. In DNA, the CDR3 is TGTGCCAGCAGCTTAACCCCCTCGACAGGTTCCAATCAGCCCCAGCATTTT. As protein: CASSLTPSTGSNQPQHF.

This clonotype was detected only a few times. The gene calls are TRBV27 and TRBJ1-2; 12 bases map to TRBD1. The CDR3 loop spans 15 amino acids. With 4 bases clipped from V and 5 bases from J, the junction kept 5 bases outside the gene matches. Germline V gene data show CDR1 as MNHEY and CDR2 as SMNVEV (reference sequence). DNA of the CDR3: TGTGCCAGCAGTTCCGGGACAGGGGGCCGGTATGGCTACACCTTC. This gives the protein CASSSGTGGRYGYTF.

The J gene is TRBJ2-5, the V gene TRBV29-1; tentatively, D is TRBD2 (7 bases). CDR1 and CDR2 (germline): SQVTM, ANQGSEA. Trimming took off 7 bases at V and 4 bases at J, with 16 bases between the two ends. The CDR3 extends over 13 amino acids. CDR3 DNA sequence: TGCAGCGCCGTGAGGGGGGGCGGAGAGACCCAGTACTTC. Translated: CSAVRGGGETQYF.

This clonotype was detected many times. The rearrangement joins TRBV6-6 to TRBJ2-7, with 10 nucleotides matching TRBD1. The CDR3 loop spans 15 amino acids. J gave up 0 bases and V 5 bases, and 4 bases lay outside the gene matches. Germline CDR1 and CDR2: MNHNY and SVGAGI (reference sequence). The CDR3 DNA follows: TGTGCCAGCAGTCGGACAGGGGGTAGCTCCTACGAGCAGTACGTC. It encodes CASSRTGGSSYEQYV.

The CDR3 spells CASRERINNYQPQHF. The CDR3 DNA reads TGTGCCAGCAGGGAGAGGATCAACAATTATCAGCCCCAGCATTTT. The rearrangement links TRBV2 to TRBJ1-5; D unresolved. The CDR3 runs to 15 residues. The germline V and J ends were trimmed by 6 bases and 5 bases, with 17 bases remaining between them. Germline values: CDR1 SNHLY, CDR2 FYNNEI. Supplemented by reference TRBV2 and TRBJ1-5, the full variable domain reads EPEVTQTPSHQVTQMGQEVILRCVPISNHLYFYWYRQILGQKVEFLVSFYNNEISEKSEIFDDQFSVERPDGSNFTLKIRSTKLEDSAMYFCASRERINNYQPQHFGDGTRLSIL.

This clonotype showed up many times. The chain combines TRBV7-9 with TRBJ2-6; no clear D. V shed 5 bases and J shed 0 bases, with 5 bases lying between them. The CDR3 totals 14 residues. Germline assignment: CDR1 SEHNR and CDR2 FQNEAQ (reference sequence). CDR3 protein: CASSPSSGANVLTF. In DNA form, the CDR3 reads TGTGCCAGCAGCCCGAGCTCTGGGGCCAACGTCCTGACTTTC.

This clonotype was counted only a few times. The chain combines TRBV28 with TRBJ2-1, with D possibly called TRBD1 or TRBD2 (5 bases each). Germline-derived CDR1 and CDR2 are MDHEN and SYDVKM. This CDR3 region has 16 residues. Trimming pared 5 bases from V and 8 bases from J, leaving 22 bases between. CDR3 protein: CASSPTGTTQRDEQFF. The CDR3 DNA reads TGTGCCAGCAGTCCAACCGGGACCACCCAGAGGGATGAGCAGTTCTTC.

The rearrangement uses TRBV29-1 and TRBJ1-3; 7 bases are a match to TRBD1. CDR3 length: 14 residues. J lost 2 bases, V lost 8 bases, and 9 bases had no gene match. Looked up from germline, CDR1 is SQVTM and CDR2 is ANQGSEA. This CDR3 reads CSMGQQGPGNTIYF. CDR3 nucleotide sequence: TGCAGCATGGGACAGCAGGGACCTGGAAACACCATATATTTT.

In this sample, this clonotype turned up many times. CDR3 nucleotide sequence: TGTGCCAGCAGCCGGGACAGGTCCGGGGGTTACCTCACAGATACGCAGTATTTT. Amino acid sequence: CASSRDRSGGYLTDTQYF. The chain is built from TRBV7-2 and TRBJ2-3; 8 positions agree with TRBD1. The CDR3 is 18 amino acids. V lost 5 bases, J lost 2 bases, and 15 bases stayed unmatched. Per germline, CDR1 SGHTA and CDR2 FQGNSA.

The table lists this clonotype with a few counts. The chain employs TRBV15 and TRBJ1-1, with D tentatively TRBD1 (5 bases). CDR3 length: 16 residues. CDR1 and CDR2 (germline): LNHNV, YYDKDF (reference sequence). V was pared by 5 bases and J by 0 bases, with 16 bases between. CDR3 region: CATSRRQTTLNTEAFF. CDR3 nucleotides: TGTGCCACCAGCCGTAGACAGACAACCCTGAACACTGAAGCTTTCTTT.

This clonotype was observed a few times. This sequence joins TRBV27 and TRBJ2-5; the D is unclear. With 4 bases removed from V and 7 bases from J, the gap between germline ends came to 16 bases. CDR3 size: 14 residues. The germline V gene encodes CDR1 MNHEY and CDR2 SMNVEV (reference sequence). The CDR3 loop is CASSSLKFQRTQYF. The CDR3 DNA reads as TGTGCCAGCAGTTCCCTAAAGTTCCAGCGGACCCAGTACTTC.

This clonotype was observed many times. The chain is built from TRBV20-1 and TRBJ2-1; possible D gene TRBD2, 7 bases. The CDR3 sequence is 17 residues long. The V gene lost 0 bases and the J gene lost 5 bases, with 20 bases spanning the gap. CDR1 DFQATT and CDR2 SNEGSKA come from the germline V gene (reference sequence). The CDR3 loop is CSARDSRTRGFNNEQFF. The CDR3 DNA reads as TGCAGTGCTAGAGATAGCCGGACTAGGGGGTTTAACAATGAGCAGTTCTTC.

This clonotype was seen ten or more times. The genes are TRBV11-2 and TRBJ2-7, with D tentatively TRBD1 (7 bases). The CDR3 is made up of 13 amino acids. Germline loops: CDR1 SGHAT, CDR2 FQNNGV. The V end lost 5 bases, the J end lost 3 bases, and 11 bases lay between the germline ends. CDR3 sequence (DNA): TGTGCCAGCAGCGTTCAGGGGGGCTACGAGCAGTACGTC. This sequence encodes CASSVQGGYEQYV.

In this sample, this clonotype turned up many times. One base away lies a much larger clone, so this may be a sequencing read error. The gene calls are TRBV6-2 or TRBV6-3 and TRBJ2-3; D gene unclear. This CDR3 spans 11 amino acids. Trimming took off 6 bases at V and 4 bases at J, with 5 bases between the two ends. Germline CDR1 is MNHEY and CDR2 is SVGEGT. CDR3 protein: CASSPADTQYF. The CDR3 nucleotides read TGTGCCAGCAGCCCCGCAGATACGCAGTATTTT.

This clonotype was found many times. The chain combines TRBV20-1 with TRBJ2-7, with 7 bases matching TRBD1. From germline, CDR1 is DFQATT and CDR2 SNEGSKA (reference sequence). This CDR3 has 14 residues. J gave up 5 bases and V 0 bases, and 7 bases lay outside the gene matches. CDR3 coding DNA: TGCAGTGCTAGAGAACTACAGGGGCGGGACGAGCAGTACTTC. Its translation: CSARELQGRDEQYF.

Many counts were recorded for this clonotype. The chain employs TRBV6-2 or TRBV6-3 and TRBJ1-5; D gene uncertain. V was shortened by 2 bases and J by 6 bases, with 20 bases between the two germline ends. The CDR3 totals 17 residues. Germline-derived CDR1 and CDR2 are MNHEY and SVGEGT. The CDR3 DNA reads as TGTGCCAGCAGTTACCTCCCTCCGGGAAGACAAGGTCAGCCCCAGCATTTT. Translating it yields CASSYLPPGRQGQPQHF.

This clonotype has at least ten counts. The gene calls are TRBV29-1 and TRBJ2-7, with a weak D call TRBD2 (5 bases). The CDR3 extends over 13 amino acids. CDR1 and CDR2 from the germline V gene are SQVTM and ANQGSEA. Trimming cost V 0 bases and J 3 bases, with 9 bases left between them. The CDR3 nucleotides are TGCAGCGTTGAAGATCCCGGAGGCTACGAGCAGTACTTC. It encodes CSVEDPGGYEQYF.